This T cell receptor beta chain derives from a study of stem cell transplantation in POMP-related autoinflammatory disease (dated by TCRdb to the early 2020s). Study-level background: The study hypothesized that defective thymoproteasomes impair MHC class I-dependent CD8+ T-cell differentiation and positive selection, skewing the TRB repertoire. Before transplant, CD4+ naive T-cell skewing, low CD8+ T-cell proportions, and reduced T-cell cytokine secretion were observed in patients. The effect of POMP deficiency on T-cell receptor beta repertoire diversity and CDR3 characteristics was assessed using high-throughput TRB sequencing. Overall results and qualifications from the work: Across all analyzed T-cell subsets, PRAID patients showed a trend toward higher clonality and lower TRB diversity. The number of unique TRB V-J gene pairings was restricted in PRAID patients. In PRAID patients, the trend toward increased clonality and lower diversity reached statistical significance only for regulatory T cells.

The V end gives up 7 bases and the J end 5 bases, leaving 8 bases in the junction not matched to a gene. CDR1 and CDR2 are drawn from the germline V gene: LGHNT, FRNRAP. Including the terminal cysteine and phenylalanine, the CDR3 comprises 14 residues. The sequence is cut down to CDR3 DNA, 42 bases in frame from base 1. Concerning this clone itself: It has no known antigen specificity. It has no much larger one-base neighbor in the sample; base qualities were not kept.

The time point label here, explained by the study, means: before hematopoietic stem cell transplant. PRAID featured prominent immunodeficiency alongside autoinflammation. Prior to TRB sequencing, T-cell subsets (conventional T cells, CD8+ T cells, regulatory T cells, T follicular helper cells) were sorted. The library was produced with the immunoSEQ multiplex PCR assay. The original methods were these. Shannon entropy, which accounts for clonal size distribution, was used to quantify repertoire diversity. Clonotype distribution inequality was measured with the Gini-Simpson index (Simpson_1-D). Here the immuneACCESS table is served through TCRdb, limited to in-frame sequences with V and J called. Missing clones are a known gap in these copies; in checked studies unresolved V genes cover under half, and the rest lacks a known reason. That table furnishes V, J and clone size, whereas the DNA furnished D and trimming. For this sample the table gives 7,000 to 9,000 clones, of which roughly 90% were detected only once. Less than 3% of the sample comes from the top ten.

The rearranged segments are TRBV12-5 and TRBJ2-3; 8 nucleotides in the junction match TRBD1. The material sequenced was CD8+ T cells from PBMCs, taken before stem cell transplantation. The receptor was isolated from a human donor with POMP-related autoinflammation and immune dysregulation (PRAID). The sequence in DNA is TGTGCTAGTGACCTCGGACAGGGTCGAGATACGCAGTATTTT. Translated, this is CASDLGQGRDTQYF.